The 18 T cell receptor beta chains listed next were all sequenced from one sample in a study of circulating tumor DNA in untreated peripheral T-cell lymphoma. Sequencing was performed with immunoSEQ multiplex PCR; in TCRdb, only in-frame clones are kept and a portion is missing. The sample contains 9,500 to 13,000 clones, around 76% of which appear only once. Source material: tumor tissue. These receptors originate from a human donor with peripheral T-cell lymphoma.

This chain uses TRBV7-5 with TRBJ2-5; the D call of TRBD1 is as the table states it, not checked on the DNA. TRBV7-5 is a pseudogene segment. The CDR3 has 14 residues. DNA for the CDR3: TGTGCCAGCAGCTTAAGGGCAGGGGGAGAGACCCAGTACTTC. Encoded protein: CASSLRAGGETQYF.

The rearrangement joins TRBV6-8 to TRBJ1-5; the D gene is possibly TRBD1 (5 bases). CDR1 and CDR2 (germline): MNHGY, SAAAGT. CDR3 length: 12 residues. V was shortened by 11 bases and J by 2 bases, with 10 bases between the two germline ends. The CDR3 nucleotides are TGTGCCGCCGGGGCCGGCAATCAGCCCCAGCATTTT. Amino acid sequence: CAAGAGNQPQHF.

The chain uses TRBV6-9 and TRBJ1-5, with a weak D call TRBD1 (5 bases). V was clipped by 8 bases and J by 5 bases, with 22 bases between them. Germline V gene sequence: CDR1 MNHGY, CDR2 SVAAGI. This CDR3 contains 16 residues. This CDR3 is CASGLGGGGFYQPQHF. CDR3 in DNA: TGTGCCAGCGGGCTAGGCGGTGGGGGGTTCTATCAGCCCCAGCATTTT.

This rearrangement joins TRBV12-5 to TRBJ1-4, with 7 bases lining up with TRBD1. From germline, CDR1 is LGHNT and CDR2 FRNRAP. There are 19 residues in the CDR3. The ends lost 6 bases at V and 0 bases at J; junction bases unmatched: 16. The CDR3 protein is CASGSNVSGQLATNEKLFF. CDR3 in DNA: TGTGCTAGTGGCTCAAACGTCTCGGGACAGCTTGCAACTAATGAAAAACTGTTTTTT.

The chain recombines TRBV5-1 with TRBJ2-6, with a weak D call TRBD2 (5 bases). The CDR3 is 14 residues long. Trimming pared 4 bases from V and 3 bases from J, leaving 8 bases between. In germline, CDR1 is SGHRS, CDR2 YFSETQ. CDR3 sequence: CASSVEGGANVLTF. As DNA, the CDR3 is TGCGCCAGCAGCGTCGAGGGTGGGGCCAACGTCCTGACTTTC.

This sequence joins TRBV19 and TRBJ2-1, with no clear D. CDR1 and CDR2 from the germline V gene are LNHDA and SQIVND (reference sequence). This CDR3 region has 15 residues. V was shortened by 5 bases and J by 2 bases, with 13 bases between the two germline ends. The CDR3 nucleotides are TGTGCCAGTAGTTGGGCCTTAGGCACCTACAATGAGCAGTTCTTC. The encoded protein is CASSWALGTYNEQFF.

The CDR3 region is CASSWLGERNSPLHF. The DNA for the CDR3 is TGTGCCAGCAGCTGGCTCGGGGAACGTAATTCACCCCTCCACTTT. The gene calls are TRBV11-3 and TRBJ1-6; D unresolved. The CDR3 runs to 15 residues. Germline V lookup: CDR1 SGHNT, CDR2 YENEEA. V dropped 4 bases and J dropped 6 bases, with 13 bases sitting between them. Based on the CDR3 plus reference TRBV11-3 and TRBJ1-6, the full variable domain is EAGVVQSPRYKIIEKKQPVAFWCNPISGHNTLYWYLQNLGQGPELLIRYENEEAVDDSQLPKDRFSAERLKGVDSTLKIQPAELGDSAVYLCASSWLGERNSPLHFGNGTRLTVT.

As regards this clone: Within the sample, other DNA sequences also encode this same CDR3. The rearrangement uses TRBV19 and TRBJ2-7, with D hard to call. V was trimmed by 3 bases and J by 7 bases, leaving 13 bases between them. This CDR3 comprises 13 residues. Germline assignment: CDR1 LNHDA and CDR2 SQIVND (reference sequence). CDR3 bases: TGTGCCAGTAGTATCAGTTTCTATGGGGAGCAGTACTTC. Protein: CASSISFYGEQYF.

This sequence joins TRBV6-8 and TRBJ1-5; 9 positions agree with TRBD1. The J call may be in error: the DNA end matches TRBJ2-3 better. CDR1 and CDR2 (germline): MNHGY, SAAAGT. The CDR3 spans 16 residues. CDR3 coding DNA: TGTGCCAGCAGTGGACAGGGGACCCATAGCAATCAGCCCCAGTATTTT. Translation gives CASSGQGTHSNQPQYF.

The rearrangement links TRBV6-8 to TRBJ2-7; 7 nucleotides align to TRBD2. After removal of 10 bases from V and 3 bases from J, the junction contained 6 bases not matched to a gene. CDR3 length equals 12 residues. CDR1 is MNHGY, CDR2 SAAAGT, per germline. The CDR3 loop reads CAISPGGYEQYF. The CDR3 bases are TGTGCCATCTCGCCGGGAGGCTACGAGCAGTACTTC.

This clone was detected only a few times. J is TRBJ1-3 and V is TRBV6-8; no definite D call. The V end was cut by 5 bases, the J end by 9 bases, with 20 bases between. Per germline, CDR1 MNHGY and CDR2 SAAAGT. There are 15 residues in the CDR3. The DNA for the CDR3 is TGTGCCAGCAGTGGGCATCTCTCGGGTGGGAGCACCATATATTTT. Translation gives CASSGHLSGGSTIYF.

This CDR3 is CASSYSSLGQPRGSYEQYF. As DNA, the CDR3 is TGTGCCAGCAGTTACTCGAGCCTGGGACAGCCCCGGGGCTCCTACGAGCAGTACTTC. This chain links TRBV6-8 with TRBJ2-7; 7 bases fit TRBD1. The germline V gene encodes CDR1 MNHGY and CDR2 SAAAGT. V was clipped by 0 bases and J by 0 bases; unmatched bases: 14. This CDR3 region has 19 residues.

V is TRBV28 and J is TRBJ1-2, with D unresolved. The CDR3 runs 13 residues. The V end was cut by 10 bases, the J end by 1 base, with 13 bases between. Germline assignment: CDR1 MDHEN and CDR2 SYDVKM. CDR3 sequence reads: CATLTVLNYGYTF. The CDR3 DNA sequence: TGTGCCACCTTAACAGTACTTAACTATGGCTACACCTTC.

The genes are TRBV14 and TRBJ2-3; no definite D call. The CDR3 covers 13 residues. In germline, CDR1 is SGHDN, CDR2 FVKESK. Trimming shortened V by 4 bases and J by 5 bases, and 10 bases separated the two germline ends. For the CDR3, the DNA is TGTGCCAGCAGCCCCAATCTTGGAGATACGCAGTATTTT. Its translation: CASSPNLGDTQYF.

The chain has TRBV2 and TRBJ2-5; no reliable D call. V was trimmed by 8 bases and J by 5 bases, leaving 15 bases between them. The CDR3 sequence is 13 residues long. CDR1 is SNHLY and CDR2 is FYNNEI in the germline V gene. CDR3 sequence reads: CASLLRSRETQYF. Here the CDR3 DNA reads TGTGCCAGCCTATTGAGGAGTCGGGAGACCCAGTACTTC.

This sequence joins TRBV29-1 and TRBJ2-3; weak D call: TRBD2 (5 bases). Germline CDR1 and CDR2: SQVTM and ANQGSEA. The germline V and J ends were trimmed by 6 bases and 6 bases, with 13 bases remaining between them. The CDR3 covers 12 residues. CDR3 in DNA: TGCAGCGTCCGGGCGGGTGCGGATACGCAGTATTTT. It is translated as CSVRAGADTQYF.

The chain couples TRBV2 to TRBJ1-2; 10 bases line up with TRBD1. The CDR3 extends over 15 amino acids. V lost 4 bases and J lost 6; bases outside the gene matches: 8. CDR1 SNHLY and CDR2 FYNNEI come from the germline V gene. The CDR3 coding sequence is TGTGCCAGCAGTGGACAGGGGGCTACTAAGGATGGCTACACCTTC. Its protein product is CASSGQGATKDGYTF. The full variable domain, with the rest looked up from reference TRBV2 and TRBJ1-2, is EPEVTQTPSHQVTQMGQEVILRCVPISNHLYFYWYRQILGQKVEFLVSFYNNEISEKSEIFDDQFSVERPDGSNFTLKIRSTKLEDSAMYFCASSGQGATKDGYTFGSGTRLTVV.

The genes are TRBV15 and TRBJ2-6; the D is unclear. Trimming left V 5 bases short and J 0 bases short, with 5 bases between. The CDR3 is 14 residues long. Germline CDR1 LNHNV, CDR2 YYDKDF (reference sequence). CDR3 sequence reads: CATSGDSGANVLTF. The CDR3, as DNA: TGTGCCACCAGCGGCGACTCTGGGGCCAACGTCCTGACTTTC. The full variable domain, with the rest looked up from reference TRBV15 and TRBJ2-6, is DAMVIQNPRYQVTQFGKPVTLSCSQTLNHNVMYWYQQKSSQAPKLLFHYYDKDFNNEADTPDNFQSRRPNTSFCFLDIRSPGLGDTAMYLCATSGDSGANVLTFGAGSRLTVL.